The next 27 T cell receptor beta chains were all read from a single sample in a study of identical twins. One entry per CDR3 protein results from TCRdb running MiXCR on the 5' RACE reads. The sample includes a few hundred thousand distinct CDR3 sequences, about 9% of them seen just once. The data were also submitted as part of a second study, on yellow fever vaccine responses in identical twins.

Sequenced sample: CD8+ T cells sorted from blood. Every receptor here comes from a woman aged 18-35 years in good health.

This clonotype was seen at least ten times. The chain recombines TRBV12-3 or TRBV12-4 with TRBJ2-3; D is ambiguous. V was clipped by 7 bases and J by 4 bases, with 9 bases between them. This CDR3 contains 12 residues. The CDR3 DNA is TGTGCCAGCACCGTAATACCAGATACGCAGTATTTT. Translation gives CASTVIPDTQYF.

This clonotype was observed many times. CDR3 loop: CSVEENYGYTF. CDR3 bases: TGCAGCGTTGAGGAGAACTATGGCTACACCTTC. This chain connects TRBV29-1 to TRBJ1-2; unclear D gene. V lost 3 bases and J lost 2, with 4 bases in between. The CDR3 contains 11 residues. From germline, CDR1 is SQVTM and CDR2 ANQGSEA.

This chain links TRBV5-6 with TRBJ2-3; 7 bases line up with TRBD1. Germline CDR1 SGHDT, CDR2 YYEEEE. V lost 0 bases to trimming and J lost 2 bases; unmatched junction nucleotides: 9. CDR3 length equals 17 residues. CDR3 region: CASSLATGTASTDTQYF. In DNA, the CDR3 is TGTGCCAGCAGCTTGGCTACCGGGACAGCGTCCACAGATACGCAGTATTTT.

The chain carries TRBV7-9 and TRBJ1-1; D remains unclear. V was trimmed by 7 bases and J by 4 bases, leaving 16 bases between them. The CDR3 length is 14 residues. The germline V gene encodes CDR1 SEHNR and CDR2 FQNEAQ (reference sequence). CDR3 sequence: CASIYLGSGTEAFF. Here the CDR3 DNA reads TGTGCCAGCATTTATTTGGGGTCGGGCACTGAAGCTTTCTTT. The entire variable domain, with the rest obtained from reference TRBV7-9 and TRBJ1-1, is as follows: DTGVSQNPRHKITKRGQNVTFRCDPISEHNRLYWYRQTLGQGPEFLTYFQNEAQLEKSRLLSDRFSAERPKGSFSTLEIQRTEQGDSAMYLCASIYLGSGTEAFFGQGTRLTVV.

This clonotype was seen more than once but under ten times. V gene TRBV5-8 combines with J gene TRBJ2-1; tentatively, D is TRBD2 (5 bases). V was trimmed by 2 bases and J by 5 bases, leaving 17 bases between them. Germline V lookup: CDR1 SGHTS, CDR2 YDEGEE. CDR3 length equals 16 residues. The CDR3 sequence: CASSFWPSGINNEQFF. Here the CDR3 DNA reads TGTGCCAGCAGCTTTTGGCCATCCGGGATCAACAATGAGCAGTTCTTC. Full variable domain (remainder filled in from reference TRBV5-8 and TRBJ2-1): EAGVTQSPTHLIKTRGQQATLRCSPISGHTSVYWYQQALGLGLQFLLWYDEGEERNRGNFPPRFSGRQFPNYSSELNVNALELEDSALYLCASSFWPSGINNEQFFGPGTRLTVL.

The table lists this clonotype with many counts. CDR3 DNA: TGCGCCAGCAGCCAAGACAGGGATTACCTCTACGAGCAGTACTTC. Protein: CASSQDRDYLYEQYF. V usage is TRBV4-3 and J usage is TRBJ2-7; D may be TRBD1 (5 bases). The V gene lost 0 bases and the J gene lost 3 bases, with 12 bases spanning the gap. CDR1 is LGHNA, CDR2 YSLEER, per germline. This CDR3 is 15 amino acids long.

There are many counts of this clonotype. The rearrangement links TRBV10-3 to TRBJ2-2; D is unclear. Germline CDR1 reads ENHRY; CDR2 reads SYGVKD. The V gene lost 9 bases and the J gene lost 2 bases, with 10 bases spanning the gap. The CDR3 loop spans 13 amino acids. The CDR3 DNA sequence: TGTGCCATGGAAGAGGAAAACACCGGGGAGCTGTTTTTT. Translated: CAMEEENTGELFF.

This clonotype came up many times. The chain couples TRBV29-1 to TRBJ2-3; D gene uncertain. The germline gives CDR1 SQVTM, CDR2 ANQGSEA. CDR3 length: 14 residues. V was shortened by 3 bases and J by 0 bases, with 10 bases between the two germline ends. The CDR3 reads CSVEGIWSTDTQYF. CDR3 coding DNA: TGCAGCGTTGAGGGAATTTGGAGCACAGATACGCAGTATTTT.

This clonotype appeared a few times. V gene TRBV4-3 combines with J gene TRBJ1-2; D may be TRBD1 (5 bases). CDR1 LGHNA and CDR2 YSLEER come from the germline V gene. This CDR3 has 15 residues. The V gene lost 0 bases and the J gene lost 4 bases, with 12 bases spanning the gap. The CDR3 is CASSQEVTGAYGYTF. The CDR3 bases are TGCGCCAGCAGCCAAGAGGTCACAGGAGCCTATGGCTACACCTTC.

This clonotype showed up just a few times. The chain is built from TRBV7-8 and TRBJ2-7; TRBD1 is a possible D gene (5 bases). From germline, CDR1 is SGHVS and CDR2 FQNEAQ. Trimming took 5 bases from V and 0 from J, leaving 11 bases between them. This CDR3 is built from 14 residues. The CDR3 sequence: CASSELQASYEQYF. The CDR3 nucleotides read TGTGCCAGCAGCGAATTACAGGCCTCCTACGAGCAGTACTTC. Drawing the rest from reference TRBV7-8 and TRBJ2-7, the complete variable domain is GAGVSQSPRYKVAKRGQDVALRCDPISGHVSLFWYQQALGQGPEFLTYFQNEAQLDKSGLPSDRFFAERPEGSVSTLKIQRTQQEDSAVYLCASSELQASYEQYFGPGTRLTVT.

V is TRBV7-8 and J is TRBJ1-2; D is unresolved. Trimming shortened V by 1 base and J by 6 bases, and 9 bases separated the two germline ends. Germline V gene data show CDR1 as SGHVS and CDR2 as FQNEAQ. This CDR3 is 13 amino acids long. CDR3 DNA sequence: TGTGCCAGCAGCTTAGGTTCCGGGAATGGCTACACCTTC. It codes for CASSLGSGNGYTF.

This sequence joins TRBV10-3 and TRBJ2-7, with D maybe TRBD1 (6 bases). Per the germline V gene, CDR1 is ENHRY and CDR2 is SYGVKD. V was cut by 7 bases and J by 5 bases, with 9 bases left in between. The CDR3 totals 11 residues. The DNA for the CDR3 is TGTGCCATCAATACAGGGCACGAGCAGTACTTC. The encoded protein is CAINTGHEQYF.

This clonotype appeared many times. This sequence joins TRBV4-1 and TRBJ2-3; the D call may be TRBD1 or TRBD2 (5 bases each). Germline lookup yields CDR1 MGHRA and CDR2 YSYEKL. There are 15 residues in the CDR3. Trimming took off 0 bases at V and 7 bases at J, with 14 bases between the two ends. The CDR3: CASSQDGAGSNTQYF. DNA for the CDR3: TGCGCCAGCAGCCAAGACGGGGCGGGTAGCAATACGCAGTATTTT.

V usage is TRBV7-3 and J usage is TRBJ2-1; D unresolved. The germline CDR1 and CDR2 sequences are SGHTA and FQGTGA. CDR3 length equals 16 residues. V dropped 5 bases and J dropped 7 bases, with 21 bases sitting between them. In DNA, the CDR3 is TGTGCCAGCAGCCCCGGTTTGGGGTTGGGAAGGAATGAGCAGTTCTTC. This translates into CASSPGLGLGRNEQFF.

In its sample, this clonotype was seen a few times. V usage is TRBV19 and J usage is TRBJ2-7; a possible D gene is TRBD2 (5 bases). The V end was cut by 6 bases, the J end by 3 bases, with 15 bases between. The CDR3 spans 14 residues. CDR1 and CDR2 (germline): LNHDA, SQIVND (reference sequence). The CDR3 coding sequence is TGTGCCAGTAGGGAGGCAGCGGCGGACTACGAGCAGTACTTC. Its translation: CASREAAADYEQYF.

There are a few counts of this clonotype. In DNA form, the CDR3 reads TGCAGTGCTCAAAGGACAGGGGGCGTTTACGAGCAGTACTTC. As protein: CSAQRTGGVYEQYF. The gene calls are TRBV20-1 and TRBJ2-7; 11 bases agree with TRBD1. Germline V lookup: CDR1 DFQATT, CDR2 SNEGSKA (reference sequence). The CDR3 is 14 amino acids. V was clipped by 5 bases and J by 4 bases; unmatched bases: 7.

This clonotype appeared a few times. V gene TRBV5-6 combines with J gene TRBJ2-7, with 7 bases aligning to TRBD1. Germline trimming cut 6 bases from V and 2 bases from J; bases unmatched to any gene: 8. Germline V gives CDR1 SGHDT, CDR2 YYEEEE. This CDR3 spans 14 amino acids. The CDR3 DNA is TGTGCCAGCACCCCCGACAGGGCCGCCTACGAGCAGTACTTC. This gives the protein CASTPDRAAYEQYF.

The table lists this clonotype with a few counts. The rearrangement links TRBV20-1 to TRBJ1-1, with D uncertain. Germline V gene data show CDR1 as DFQATT and CDR2 as SNEGSKA (reference sequence). Trimming removed 6 bases from V and 4 bases from J, with 9 bases in between. The CDR3 consists of 11 residues. CDR3 DNA sequence: TGCAGTGCCCCTCACGGCACTGAAGCTTTCTTT. It is translated as CSAPHGTEAFF.

The table lists this clonotype with a few counts. V is TRBV3-1 and J is TRBJ2-5, with 9 bases lining up with TRBD2. V lost 6 bases to trimming and J lost 2 bases; unmatched junction nucleotides: 16. Germline V gives CDR1 LGHDT, CDR2 YNNKEL (reference sequence). The CDR3 extends over 18 amino acids. The CDR3 DNA reads as TGTGCCAGCAGTTCCCCCGGGACTAGCCCCATTCTTCAAGAGACCCAGTACTTC. This encodes CASSSPGTSPILQETQYF.

This clonotype was seen repeatedly, ten times or more. The CDR3, as DNA: TGTGCCAGCAGCTCGTATCCCTACGAGCAGTACTTC. Residues: CASSSYPYEQYF. This chain links TRBV7-2 with TRBJ2-7; D gene unclear. V shed 4 bases and J shed 2 bases, with 6 bases lying between them. CDR3 length: 12 residues. Germline assignment: CDR1 SGHTA and CDR2 FQGNSA.

The chain combines TRBV20-1 with TRBJ1-5; TRBD1 matches 12 bases. V shed 0 bases, J shed 0 bases, and the junction held 9 bases outside the gene matches. In germline, CDR1 is DFQATT, CDR2 SNEGSKA (reference sequence). The CDR3 is made up of 19 amino acids. CDR3 loop: CSARDKGTGGYYSNQPQHF. The CDR3 DNA follows: TGCAGTGCTAGAGATAAGGGGACAGGGGGCTATTATAGCAATCAGCCCCAGCATTTT.

On this clonotype itself: One end of the junction does not line up with germline, which may come from a read error. This sequence joins TRBV7-9 and TRBJ2-7; TRBD1 agrees at 7 bases. The CDR3 is made up of 14 amino acids. Looked up from germline, CDR1 is SEHNR and CDR2 is FQNEAQ (reference sequence). The CDR3 is CASSSGTESFEQYF. CDR3 bases: TGTGCCAGCAGCTCCGGGACAGAATCCTTCGAGCAGTACTTC.

This clonotype was observed at least ten times. The genes are TRBV4-2 and TRBJ2-7; D not certain. Per germline, CDR1 LGHNA and CDR2 YNFKEQ. Trimming took off 0 bases at V and 2 bases at J, with 11 bases between the two ends. The CDR3 contains 15 residues. The CDR3 region is CASSQDLTATYEQYF. The CDR3 DNA reads as TGTGCCAGCAGCCAAGATCTAACCGCGACCTACGAGCAGTACTTC.

This chain joins TRBV5-4 and TRBJ1-1; no clear D. The CDR3 has 17 amino acids. V lost 2 bases to trimming and J lost 1 base, with 18 bases between them. In germline, CDR1 is SGHNT, CDR2 YYREEE (reference sequence). CDR3 bases: TGTGCCAGCAGCTTAAATGCCTGGAGCCTCGGGAACACTGAAGCTTTCTTT. Amino acids: CASSLNAWSLGNTEAFF. Full variable domain (outside the CDR3, taken from reference TRBV5-4 and TRBJ1-1): ETGVTQSPTHLIKTRGQQVTLRCSSQSGHNTVSWYQQALGQGPQFIFQYYREEENGRGNFPPRFSGLQFPNYSSELNVNALELDDSALYLCASSLNAWSLGNTEAFFGQGTRLTVV.

In this sample, this clonotype turned up many times. The chain couples TRBV10-2 to TRBJ2-1, with D tentatively TRBD1 (6 bases). CDR1 is WSHSY, CDR2 SAAADI, per germline. Trimming took 6 bases from V and 6 from J, leaving 12 bases between them. CDR3 length: 13 residues. This CDR3 is CASSQLGGNEQFF. CDR3 coding DNA: TGCGCCAGCAGCCAGCTAGGGGGCAATGAGCAGTTCTTC.

This clonotype was observed at least ten times. The genes are TRBV15 and TRBJ2-1; D is unresolved. Per the germline V gene, CDR1 is LNHNV and CDR2 is YYDKDF (reference sequence). V shed 0 bases and J shed 6 bases, with 6 bases lying between them. The CDR3 length is 13 residues. CDR3 DNA sequence: TGTGCCACCAGCAGAGAAAACGGCAATGAGCAGTTCTTC. Protein sequence: CATSRENGNEQFF.

In this sample, this clonotype turned up many times. The genes are TRBV12-3 or TRBV12-4 and TRBJ2-1; 16 bases are a match to TRBD2. The CDR3 runs 17 residues. J was trimmed by 13 bases and V by 11 bases; bases with no gene match: 20. DNA of the CDR3: TGTGCCCTGGAGAGCCAATGGGTGGGACTAGCGGGGGGGCCCCAGTTCTTC. It translates to CALESQWVGLAGGPQFF.